The rows below give T cell receptor beta chains drawn from one sample of a study of multiple sclerosis patients with progressive multifocal leukoencephalopathy. The method was immunoSEQ multiplex PCR; TCRdb's version includes in-frame clones alone and lacks a portion of them. The table includes about 30,000 clones, 92% detected once. Specimen: PBMCs. The receptors derive from a young man with multiple sclerosis. The CDR3 runs from the conserved cysteine through the conserved F or W.

v_call	j_call	cdr3_aa
TRBV5-1	TRBJ2-5	CASSLEGGGETQYF
TRBV4-2	TRBJ2-5	CASSQDRPAQETQYF
TRBV6-1	TRBJ1-1	CASSARPGRLPMNTEAFF
TRBV4-1	TRBJ2-2	CASSQGGGSTGELFF
TRBV30	TRBJ2-1	CAWRRGGLAGGLGNEQFF
TRBV27	TRBJ2-2	CASSSRRAGWGTGELFF
TRBV5-4	TRBJ2-4	CASSRQGPKNIQYF
TRBV7-9	TRBJ2-1	CASSAGQGLQFF
TRBV6-5	TRBJ1-2	CASSYLRGTGGYGYTF
TRBV7-9	TRBJ2-7	CASSGSTGQGSYEQYF
TRBV7-6	TRBJ2-3	CASSSIGRGASATDTQYF
TRBV4-3	TRBJ2-3	CASSQVGEDTQYF
TRBV5-1	TRBJ2-1	CASSSGTSGKSYNEQFF
TRBV30	TRBJ1-2	CAGTVDRAYNYGYTF
TRBV10-3	TRBJ2-1	CAISDPDGVYEQFF
TRBV5-1	TRBJ2-3	CASSLALLAGGSPDTQYF
TRBV7-9	TRBJ2-6	CASSLLGTEVSGANVLTF
TRBV7-2	TRBJ1-1	CASTSRTGTNTEAFF
TRBV2	TRBJ1-5	CASSVEQGSNQPQHF
TRBV28	TRBJ2-1	CASSSGTSGRTYNEQFF
TRBV5-1	TRBJ1-2	CASSQDGKNYGYTF
TRBV11-3	TRBJ2-1	CASSLWDTHPSNEQFF
TRBV18	TRBJ2-3	CASSLTGFGTDTQYF
TRBV7-3	TRBJ2-1	CASSLIGTSGEREQFF
TRBV2	TRBJ1-2	CASRQGTGNGYTF
TRBV25-1	TRBJ2-1	CASSAPFTGGRNEQFF
TRBV10-1	TRBJ2-3	CASSDGEGADTQYF
TRBV9	TRBJ2-6	CASSVATGTGVGGANVLTF
TRBV25-1	TRBJ2-6	CASSPPGDNSGANVLTF
TRBV21-1	TRBJ2-3	CASSPWTSGTDTQYF
TRBV10-1	TRBJ2-2	CASSARTDHTGELFF
TRBV9	TRBJ1-2	CASSLPRTGGYGYTF
TRBV18	TRBJ2-3	CASSPSLMKALTDTQYF
TRBV29-1	TRBJ1-3	CSVETYAGNTIYF
TRBV30	TRBJ1-1	CAWSVFGRIEAFF
TRBV11-1	TRBJ1-2	CASSLAANYGYTF
TRBV7-6	TRBJ2-3	CASSLRLAGVTDTQYF
TRBV20-1	TRBJ2-1	CSARDGRGQFF
TRBV6-6	TRBJ1-3	CASSSQGALGNTIYF
TRBV19	TRBJ1-1	CASSPTGSTEAFF
TRBV4-1	TRBJ2-3	CASSREGDGLGGPDTQYF
TRBV7-2	TRBJ2-5	CASTRLAEETQYF
TRBV19	TRBJ1-4	CASSILRDRSEKLFF
TRBV18	TRBJ2-5	CASSPQREETQYF
TRBV10-3	TRBJ1-1	CATLQGADTEAFF
TRBV21-1	TRBJ2-7	CASSKATPPTSDYEQYF
TRBV4-1	TRBJ2-2	CASSQEARRVGELFF
TRBV5-1	TRBJ2-1	CASSFPSWGVSYNEQFF
TRBV5-8	TRBJ2-6	CASSLGWTGSSGANVLTF
TRBV7-9	TRBJ1-2	CASSLGQGADYGYTF